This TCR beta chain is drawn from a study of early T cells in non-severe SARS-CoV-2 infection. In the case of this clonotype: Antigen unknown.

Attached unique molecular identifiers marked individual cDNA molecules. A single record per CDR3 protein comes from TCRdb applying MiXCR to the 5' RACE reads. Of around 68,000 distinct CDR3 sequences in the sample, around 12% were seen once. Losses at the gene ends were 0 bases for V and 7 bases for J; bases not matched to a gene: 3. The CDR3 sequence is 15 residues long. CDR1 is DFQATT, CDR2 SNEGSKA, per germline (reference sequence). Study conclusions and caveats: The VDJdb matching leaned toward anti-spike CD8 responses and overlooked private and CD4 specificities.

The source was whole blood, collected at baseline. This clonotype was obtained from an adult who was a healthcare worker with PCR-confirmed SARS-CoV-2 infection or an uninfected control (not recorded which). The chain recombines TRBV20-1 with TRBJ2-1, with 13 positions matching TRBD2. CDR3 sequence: CSARERTSGRNEQFF. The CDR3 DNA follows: TGCAGTGCTAGAGAGCGGACTAGCGGGAGAAATGAGCAGTTCTTC.